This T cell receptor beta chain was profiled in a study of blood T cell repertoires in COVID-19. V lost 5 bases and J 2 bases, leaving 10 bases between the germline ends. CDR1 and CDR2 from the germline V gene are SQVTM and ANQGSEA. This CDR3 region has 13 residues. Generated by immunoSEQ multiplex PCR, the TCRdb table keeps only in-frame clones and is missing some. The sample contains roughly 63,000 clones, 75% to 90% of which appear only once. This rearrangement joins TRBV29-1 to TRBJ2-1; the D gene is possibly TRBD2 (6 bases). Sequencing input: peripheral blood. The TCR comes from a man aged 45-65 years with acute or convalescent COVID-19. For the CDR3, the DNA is TGCAGCGTTCTAGCGAGCCCCTACAATGAGCAGTTCTTC. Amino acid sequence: CSVLASPYNEQFF.